The T cell receptor (beta chain) described here comes from a study of beta chain features in type 1 diabetes. Study summary: Age, gender and cell yields were similar between patients and healthy donors.

The authors reverse transcribed all of the isolated RNA, so sequencing captured expressed TCRB transcripts. Sequencing was performed with immunoSEQ multiplex PCR; in TCRdb, only in-frame clones are kept and a portion is missing. The repertoire holds about 320,000 clones, with 14% as singletons. The study, taken as a whole, reports: Within patients, naive, central memory and Treg TCRB repertoires seemed more similar than within healthy donors.

This CDR3 region has 16 residues. Germline V gene lookup returns CDR1 PRHDT and CDR2 FYEKMQ (reference sequence). J gave up 5 bases and V 5 bases, and 10 bases lay outside the gene matches. Sorted populations all exceeded 98% purity. On this clone itself: The antigen remains unidentified.

This clonotype originated in a man aged 30 to 45 in good health. This rearrangement joins TRBV13 to TRBJ2-1; 9 bases are shared with TRBD2. The sample taken for sequencing was central memory CD4+ T cells from blood. The CDR3 loop is CASSPEVASGDNEQFF. The CDR3 bases are TGTGCCAGCAGCCCCGAGGTGGCTAGCGGGGACAATGAGCAGTTCTTC. Filled out from reference TRBV13 and TRBJ2-1, the complete variable domain reads AAGVIQSPRHLIKEKRETATLKCYPIPRHDTVYWYQQGPGQDPQFLISFYEKMQSDKGSIPDRFSAQQFSDYHSELNMSSLELGDSALYFCASSPEVASGDNEQFFGPGTRLTVL.